The 22 T cell receptor beta chains given below trace back to one sample, sequenced in a study of control samples from healthy donors and cancer patients. Sequenced by immunoSEQ multiplex PCR; TCRdb stores in-frame clones only, minus some. The sample carries about 130,000 clones, more than 80% recorded once. The sequencing input was blood. These receptors were collected from a man between 40 and 49 years old in good health.

CDR3 protein: CASSPQGQGTPYEQYF. The CDR3 coding sequence is TGCGCCAGCAGCCCCCAAGGACAGGGAACGCCTTACGAGCAGTACTTC. The chain links TRBV4-1 to TRBJ2-7; 8 nucleotides align to TRBD1. Germline assignment: CDR1 MGHRA and CDR2 YSYEKL. Trimming removed 4 bases from V and 4 bases from J; junction bases left unmatched: 12. The CDR3 length is 16 residues.

CDR3 amino acids: CASSIGRGRYYEQYF. The CDR3 DNA follows: TGTGCCAGTAGTATAGGAAGGGGCAGATACTACGAGCAGTACTTC. The chain couples TRBV19 to TRBJ2-7; D possibly corresponds to TRBD1 (5 bases). Germline values: CDR1 LNHDA, CDR2 SQIVND (reference sequence). Trimming removed 1 base at V and 3 bases at J, with 13 bases between. The CDR3 is 15 residues long.

This sequence joins TRBV3-1 (or the pseudogene TRBV3-2) and TRBJ2-5, with D hard to call. Germline CDR1 and CDR2: LGHDT and YNNKEL (reference sequence). The CDR3 has 14 residues. The ends were cut back, 0 bases at V and 5 bases at J, with 10 bases in the middle. CDR3 sequence reads: CASSQDGSRETQYF. The CDR3 DNA follows: TGTGCCAGCAGCCAAGATGGTAGCCGGGAGACCCAGTACTTC.

The CDR3 DNA reads TGCGCCAGCAGCCAAGGAGGTGGACAGGGGGAGGACGAGCAGTACTTC. Encoded protein: CASSQGGGQGEDEQYF. This sequence joins TRBV4-1 and TRBJ2-7, with TRBD1 matching over 10 bases. In germline, CDR1 is MGHRA, CDR2 YSYEKL. After removal of 1 base from V and 5 bases from J, the junction contained 8 bases not matched to a gene. CDR3 length: 16 amino acids.

This sequence joins TRBV10-2 and TRBJ2-7; the match to TRBD2 covers 12 bases. Germline V gene sequence: CDR1 WSHSY, CDR2 SAAADI. Germline trimming cut 6 bases from V and 5 bases from J; bases unmatched to any gene: 8. The CDR3 has 15 residues. In DNA, the CDR3 is TGCGCCAGCAGGCCAGGGACTAGCGGGCAGAACGAGCAGTACTTC. It translates to CASRPGTSGQNEQYF.

This chain connects TRBV3-1 (or the pseudogene TRBV3-2) to TRBJ1-4; perhaps TRBD1 as D (6 bases). The CDR3 has 15 residues. V was cut by 4 bases and J by 5 bases, with 14 bases left in between. Per the germline V gene, CDR1 is LGHDT and CDR2 is YNNKEL (reference sequence). The CDR3: CASSLLRTANEKLFF. CDR3 sequence (DNA): TGTGCCAGCAGCCTTCTTCGGACAGCCAATGAAAAACTGTTTTTT.

This chain connects TRBV7-8 to TRBJ1-5, with D uncertain. CDR3 size: 15 residues. The germline V gene has CDR1 SGHVS and CDR2 FQNEAQ. V was clipped by 0 bases and J by 4 bases, with 10 bases between them. The CDR3 reads CASSLAVADNQPQHF. CDR3 nucleotide sequence: TGTGCCAGCAGCTTAGCGGTCGCAGATAATCAGCCCCAGCATTTT.

This clone was seen once. The J gene is TRBJ2-5, the V gene TRBV5-4; 7 positions agree with TRBD1. Germline loops: CDR1 SGHNT, CDR2 YYREEE (reference sequence). CDR3 length: 15 amino acids. V shed 1 base, J shed 2 bases, and the junction held 5 bases outside the gene matches. The CDR3 sequence: CASSLTTGNQETQYF. In nucleotides, the CDR3 is TGTGCCAGCAGCTTGACGACAGGGAATCAAGAGACCCAGTACTTC.

V and J are TRBV10-1 and TRBJ1-1; 7 nucleotides match TRBD1. The junction had 15 bases not matched to a gene; V was cut back by 8 bases and J by 3 bases. The V gene's germline CDR1 is WNHNN and CDR2 SYGVQD (reference sequence). The CDR3 spans 16 residues. CDR3 coding DNA: TGCGCCAGCCCTAATAGGGACAGCTGGGAAGACACTGAAGCTTTCTTT. Protein: CASPNRDSWEDTEAFF.

The rearrangement joins TRBV5-1 to TRBJ2-2; tentatively, D is TRBD1 (5 bases). The length of the CDR3 is 15 residues. Germline CDR1 reads SGHRS; CDR2 reads YFSETQ. V lost 0 bases to trimming and J lost 5 bases, with 11 bases between them. CDR3 residues: CASSLVRVGTGELFF. In nucleotides, the CDR3 is TGCGCCAGCAGCTTGGTCAGGGTTGGTACCGGGGAGCTGTTTTTT.

This clone was picked up a small number of times. CDR3 nucleotide sequence: TGTGCCTCCAACCGGGGCCCTACGACCGACGAGCAGTACTTC. Amino acids: CASNRGPTTDEQYF. The V and J genes are TRBV10-3 and TRBJ2-7; D may correspond to TRBD1 or TRBD2 (5 bases each). This CDR3 is built from 14 residues. Deletions cut 11 bases from V and 5 bases from J, with 22 bases between. The germline V gene has CDR1 ENHRY and CDR2 SYGVKD.

The J gene is TRBJ1-6, the V gene TRBV18, with D possibly TRBD1 on 5 matching bases. The germline CDR1 and CDR2 sequences are KGHSH and LQKENI. The ends were cut back, 2 bases at V and 11 bases at J, with 7 bases in the middle. CDR3 length: 12 residues. This chain's CDR3 is CASSPTGPPLHF. The CDR3 region has the DNA TGTGCCAGCTCACCAACGGGACCACCCCTCCACTTT.

This clone has only one observation. This chain joins TRBV20-1 and TRBJ2-2; the D gene could be TRBD1 or TRBD2 (6 bases each). The germline V gene has CDR1 DFQATT and CDR2 SNEGSKA (reference sequence). With 3 bases removed from V and 4 bases from J, the gap between germline ends came to 18 bases. The CDR3 contains 16 residues. CDR3 sequence (DNA): TGCAGTGCTAGTTCATTGTCGGGGGCCGCCACCGGGGAGCTGTTTTTT. It codes for CSASSLSGAATGELFF.

The gene calls are TRBV4-2 and TRBJ1-1; D is unresolved. Germline V CDR1 and CDR2: LGHNA, YNFKEQ. V was trimmed by 0 bases and J by 0 bases, leaving 14 bases between them. The length of the CDR3 is 17 residues. The CDR3 is CASSQDFLWAMNTEAFF. The CDR3 bases are TGTGCCAGCAGCCAAGATTTCTTGTGGGCCATGAACACTGAAGCTTTCTTT.

The chain recombines TRBV5-1 with TRBJ2-7; tentatively, D is TRBD2 (5 bases). The CDR3 runs to 12 residues. V dropped 7 bases and J dropped 1 base, with 9 bases sitting between them. Germline CDR1 reads SGHRS; CDR2 reads YFSETQ. The CDR3, as DNA: TGCGCCAGCTCCGGGGAGTCCTACGAGCAGTACTTC. Translated, it gives CASSGESYEQYF.

The V call is TRBV5-1, the J call TRBJ1-4, with D unclear. Germline V gene sequence: CDR1 SGHRS, CDR2 YFSETQ. The V and J ends lost 0 bases and 8 bases respectively, with 8 bases between them. The CDR3 is 13 residues long. The CDR3 sequence: CASSLGAGEKLFF. CDR3 coding DNA: TGCGCCAGCAGCTTGGGCGCGGGAGAAAAACTGTTTTTT.

The chain employs TRBV9 and TRBJ2-1; tentative D call: TRBD2 (5 bases). CDR3 length: 16 residues. CDR1 is SGDLS and CDR2 is YYNGEE in the germline V gene. V was clipped by 0 bases and J by 5 bases, with 15 bases between them. Here the CDR3 reads CASSVGLSVPHNEQFF. CDR3 nucleotide sequence: TGTGCCAGCAGCGTAGGACTATCCGTCCCCCACAATGAGCAGTTCTTC.

The chain uses TRBV30 and TRBJ1-1, with a tentative D call TRBD1 (5 bases). V was clipped by 4 bases and J by 3 bases, with 12 bases between them. The CDR3 sequence is 13 residues long. In germline, CDR1 is GTSNPN, CDR2 SVGIG (reference sequence). The CDR3 sequence: CAWTDRGDTEAFF. The CDR3 region has the DNA TGTGCCTGGACCGACCGGGGGGACACTGAAGCTTTCTTT.

The chain carries TRBV27 and TRBJ1-4; D not resolved. CDR1 MNHEY and CDR2 SMNVEV come from the germline V gene (reference sequence). V was shortened by 6 bases and J by 3 bases, with 8 bases between the two germline ends. This CDR3 region has 13 residues. The CDR3 is CASSPGSNEKLFF. CDR3 DNA: TGTGCCAGCAGCCCAGGTTCTAATGAAAAACTGTTTTTT.

V and J are TRBV5-3 and TRBJ2-7; D unclear. TRBV5-3 is classed as an ORF, of uncertain function. The CDR3 is 14 amino acids. Trimming removed 0 bases at V and 3 bases at J, with 10 bases between. The CDR3 here is CARSLVNCFYEQYF. The CDR3 nucleotides are TGTGCCAGAAGCTTGGTAAACTGTTTCTACGAGCAGTACTTC.

This clone was seen only once. The chain couples TRBV19 to TRBJ1-4, with D possibly TRBD1 on 5 matching bases. V was pared by 9 bases and J by 0 bases, with 20 bases between. Germline V CDR1 and CDR2: LNHDA, SQIVND (reference sequence). The CDR3 runs 17 residues. In DNA form, the CDR3 reads TGTGCCAGCGACAAATCCGGGGGGGGTTCAACTAATGAAAAACTGTTTTTT. Protein: CASDKSGGGSTNEKLFF.

The genes are TRBV13 and TRBJ1-1; 8 bases line up with TRBD1. Losses at the gene ends were 3 bases for V and 1 base for J; bases not matched to a gene: 7. Looked up from germline, CDR1 is PRHDT and CDR2 is FYEKMQ (reference sequence). The CDR3 has 16 residues. The CDR3 DNA reads as TGTGCCAGCAGCTTTCGATCGACAGGGGAGAACACTGAAGCTTTCTTT. This codes for CASSFRSTGENTEAFF.